Following are 18 T cell receptor beta chains from one sample sequenced in a study of T cells after posttransplantation cyclophosphamide (dated by TCRdb to the mid-2010s). Viable CD3+CD4+ or CD3+CD8+ cells that were CCR7+CD45RA+CD45RO-CD95-CD27+CD28+ were classified as naive T cells. Receptors were amplified or captured by the immunoSEQ multiplex PCR assay. TCRdb took this table from immuneACCESS and kept in-frame rearrangements with V and J called. Such tables lack part of the clones; where checked against another copy, unresolved V genes explain under half of the gap, and the rest is unexplained. The sample has some 33,000 clones on record, roughly 91% of them singletons. The ten biggest clones cover 0.1% of the sample. The sequenced sample was naive CD4+ T cells sorted from blood. These receptor sequences come from a man younger than 40 in good health and a related stem cell transplant donor.

The J gene is TRBJ2-5, the V gene TRBV12-5, with TRBD1 matching 10 bases. CDR1 is LGHNT and CDR2 is FRNRAP in the germline V gene. The CDR3 is 14 amino acids. V gave up 4 bases and J gave up 4 bases; unmatched junction bases: 3. The CDR3 region is CASGSGTGVETQYF. The CDR3 DNA follows: TGTGCTAGTGGTTCCGGGACAGGGGTAGAGACCCAGTACTTC.

The chain combines TRBV6-6 with TRBJ2-5; 9 bases are a match to TRBD1. With 7 bases clipped from V and 2 bases from J, the junction kept 8 bases outside the gene matches. This CDR3 region has 15 residues. The germline gives CDR1 MNHNY, CDR2 SVGAGI (reference sequence). The CDR3: CASTLPGQGQETQYF. The CDR3 nucleotides are TGTGCCAGCACCCTCCCGGGACAGGGACAAGAGACCCAGTACTTC.

The chain links TRBV2 to TRBJ1-1, with D possibly TRBD1 on 5 matching bases. This CDR3 has 11 amino acids. Trimming took 10 bases from V and 3 from J, leaving 9 bases between them. Germline values: CDR1 SNHLY, CDR2 FYNNEI. The CDR3 is CATGGYTEAFF. DNA for the CDR3: TGTGCCACCGGGGGGTACACTGAAGCTTTCTTT. Full variable domain (missing parts from reference TRBV2 and TRBJ1-1): EPEVTQTPSHQVTQMGQEVILRCVPISNHLYFYWYRQILGQKVEFLVSFYNNEISEKSEIFDDQFSVERPDGSNFTLKIRSTKLEDSAMYFCATGGYTEAFFGQGTRLTVV.

This chain links TRBV6-5 with TRBJ1-3, with 8 bases that match TRBD1. Germline assignment: CDR1 MNHEY and CDR2 SVGAGI. The V segment lost 5 bases and the J segment 1 base; nucleotides outside the gene matches: 4. The CDR3 runs to 15 residues. The CDR3 region has the DNA TGTGCCAGCAGTAGGGACAGGAATTCTGGAAACACCATATATTTT. Translation gives CASSRDRNSGNTIYF.

This rearrangement joins TRBV18 to TRBJ1-6, with a weak D call TRBD1 (5 bases). V was cut by 6 bases and J by 4 bases, with 10 bases left in between. The CDR3 runs to 14 residues. Germline CDR1 reads KGHSH; CDR2 reads LQKENI. For the CDR3, the DNA is TGTGCCAGCTCCCGGGCAGGGTATAATTCACCCCTCCACTTT. This encodes CASSRAGYNSPLHF.

This rearrangement joins TRBV28 to TRBJ1-1; tentatively, D is TRBD1 (5 bases). This CDR3 region has 15 residues. The germline CDR1 and CDR2 sequences are MDHEN and SYDVKM. V lost 6 bases and J lost 4, with 18 bases in between. Written as DNA, the CDR3 is TGTGCCAGCAGGCCCTCCCGGGGGGATGGCACTGAAGCTTTCTTT. Translated: CASRPSRGDGTEAFF.

As regards this clone: Other DNA sequences in the sample encode the same CDR3. This chain links TRBV6-5 with TRBJ1-6; 10 nucleotides line up with TRBD1. CDR3 length: 16 amino acids. Germline CDR1 reads MNHEY; CDR2 reads SVGAGI. V lost 4 bases, J lost 9 bases, and 9 bases stayed unmatched. The CDR3 sequence: CASSSGTGVESSPLHF. The CDR3 coding sequence is TGTGCCAGCAGTTCCGGGACAGGGGTAGAAAGTTCACCCCTCCACTTT.

The chain links TRBV11-3 to TRBJ1-4; D is unclear. The length of the CDR3 is 16 residues. V was shortened by 5 bases and J by 6 bases, with 19 bases between the two germline ends. Per the germline V gene, CDR1 is SGHNT and CDR2 is YENEEA. The CDR3 region is CASSPHAQAKHEKLFF. CDR3 DNA: TGTGCCAGCAGCCCCCACGCCCAGGCGAAACATGAAAAACTGTTTTTT.

The genes are TRBV28 and TRBJ1-5; the match to TRBD1 covers 9 bases. Germline lookup yields CDR1 MDHEN and CDR2 SYDVKM. The CDR3 is made up of 16 amino acids. With V trimmed by 0 bases and J by 4 bases, 4 bases remained unmatched. CDR3 residues: CASSLWTGTGNQPQHF. CDR3 coding DNA: TGTGCCAGCAGTTTATGGACCGGGACAGGGAATCAGCCCCAGCATTTT. Together with reference TRBV28 and TRBJ1-5, the CDR3 gives the full variable domain: DVKVTQSSRYLVKRTGEKVFLECVQDMDHENMFWYRQDPGLGLRLIYFSYDVKMKEKGDIPEGYSVSREKKERFSLILESASTNQTSMYLCASSLWTGTGNQPQHFGDGTRLSIL.

The rearrangement uses TRBV2 and TRBJ2-3, with 8 bases fitting TRBD2. The CDR3 spans 19 residues. J lost 3 bases, V lost 0 bases, and 14 bases had no gene match. The germline gives CDR1 SNHLY, CDR2 FYNNEI. CDR3 in DNA: TGTGCCAGCAGTGAAGCGCTTGGGTTTGGCGGGGGGAATACAGATACGCAGTATTTT. This sequence encodes CASSEALGFGGGNTDTQYF.

This chain links TRBV5-6 with TRBJ2-7, with 12 nucleotides matching TRBD2. The germline V gene encodes CDR1 SGHDT and CDR2 YYEEEE. V gave up 2 bases and J gave up 3 bases; unmatched junction bases: 6. CDR3 length: 16 residues. The DNA of the CDR3 is TGTGCCAGCAGCTTCCCGACTAGCGGGGGATTCTACGAGCAGTACTTC. Translating gives CASSFPTSGGFYEQYF.

The V gene is TRBV29-1, the J gene TRBJ2-3, with 11 bases that match TRBD2. Looked up from germline, CDR1 is SQVTM and CDR2 is ANQGSEA. The CDR3 has 18 amino acids. Trimming removed 6 bases from V and 0 bases from J; junction bases left unmatched: 14. This CDR3 is CSVSQVVSGGVSTDTQYF. The CDR3 DNA sequence: TGCAGCGTCTCCCAAGTAGTTAGCGGGGGGGTCAGCACAGATACGCAGTATTTT.

This chain uses TRBV9 with TRBJ1-1, with unresolved D. This CDR3 spans 15 amino acids. The V end lost 4 bases, the J end lost 0 bases, and 13 bases lay between the germline ends. Germline assignment: CDR1 SGDLS and CDR2 YYNGEE. Written as DNA, the CDR3 is TGTGCCAGCAGCCCCTATCACGATCTGAACACTGAAGCTTTCTTT. It yields the protein CASSPYHDLNTEAFF.

V gene TRBV5-8 combines with J gene TRBJ1-4; D not resolved. CDR1 is SGHTS and CDR2 is YDEGEE in the germline V gene. With 0 bases removed from V and 0 bases from J, the gap between germline ends came to 18 bases. The CDR3 totals 19 residues. Written as DNA, the CDR3 is TGTGCCAGCAGCTTGGCCGGCGGCCTCTCCGTTGCAACTAATGAAAAACTGTTTTTT. Residues: CASSLAGGLSVATNEKLFF.

The rearrangement uses TRBV13 and TRBJ2-5, with a tentative D call TRBD1 (6 bases). This CDR3 contains 15 residues. V lost 5 bases and J lost 0, with 13 bases in between. Germline loops: CDR1 PRHDT, CDR2 FYEKMQ (reference sequence). The chain's CDR3 is CASSPQTGYQETQYF. The CDR3 DNA reads TGTGCCAGCAGCCCGCAGACAGGATACCAAGAGACCCAGTACTTC.

This clone was detected only once. The rearrangement uses TRBV5-1 and TRBJ2-7, with 7 positions matching TRBD2. Trimming removed 4 bases from V and 3 bases from J; junction bases left unmatched: 4. The CDR3 covers 13 residues. Germline V gives CDR1 SGHRS, CDR2 YFSETQ. CDR3 in DNA: TGCGCCAGCAGCGGACTAGGGAACTACGAGCAGTACTTC. It encodes CASSGLGNYEQYF.

This rearrangement joins TRBV5-1 to TRBJ2-1; TRBD2 agrees at 11 bases. V trimming: 7 bases; J trimming: 6 bases; junction bases outside the gene matches: 6. CDR1 is SGHRS, CDR2 YFSETQ, per germline. The CDR3 covers 14 residues. The CDR3 spells CASGFSGGANEQFF. The CDR3 DNA reads TGCGCCAGCGGGTTTAGCGGGGGGGCCAATGAGCAGTTCTTC.

The rearrangement links TRBV10-1 to TRBJ1-6, with D hard to call. This CDR3 is 13 amino acids long. Trimming took 3 bases from V and 10 from J, leaving 10 bases between them. In germline, CDR1 is WNHNN, CDR2 SYGVQD (reference sequence). The CDR3: CASSERETSPLHF. The DNA for the CDR3 is TGCGCCAGCAGTGAACGGGAAACCTCACCCCTCCACTTT.